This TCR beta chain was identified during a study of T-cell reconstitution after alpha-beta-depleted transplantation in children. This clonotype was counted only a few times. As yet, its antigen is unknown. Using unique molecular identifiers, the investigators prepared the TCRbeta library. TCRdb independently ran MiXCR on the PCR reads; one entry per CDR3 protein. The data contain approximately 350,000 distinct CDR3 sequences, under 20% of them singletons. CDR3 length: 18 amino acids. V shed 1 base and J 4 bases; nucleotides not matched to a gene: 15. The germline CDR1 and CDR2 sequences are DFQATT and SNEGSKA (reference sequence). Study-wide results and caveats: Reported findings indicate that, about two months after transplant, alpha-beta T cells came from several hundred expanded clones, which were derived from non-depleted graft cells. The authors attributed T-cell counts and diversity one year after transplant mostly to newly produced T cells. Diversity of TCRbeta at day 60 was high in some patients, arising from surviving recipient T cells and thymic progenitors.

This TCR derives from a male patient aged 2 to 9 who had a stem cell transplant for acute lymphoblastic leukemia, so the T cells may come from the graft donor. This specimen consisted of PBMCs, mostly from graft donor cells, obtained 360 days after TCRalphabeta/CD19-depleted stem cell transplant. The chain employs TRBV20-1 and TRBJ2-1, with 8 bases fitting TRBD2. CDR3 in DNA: TGCAGTGCTAGAGGGTGCAGCGGGGGAGCGGTTTGTTACAATGAGCAGTTCTTC. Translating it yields CSARGCSGGAVCYNEQFF.